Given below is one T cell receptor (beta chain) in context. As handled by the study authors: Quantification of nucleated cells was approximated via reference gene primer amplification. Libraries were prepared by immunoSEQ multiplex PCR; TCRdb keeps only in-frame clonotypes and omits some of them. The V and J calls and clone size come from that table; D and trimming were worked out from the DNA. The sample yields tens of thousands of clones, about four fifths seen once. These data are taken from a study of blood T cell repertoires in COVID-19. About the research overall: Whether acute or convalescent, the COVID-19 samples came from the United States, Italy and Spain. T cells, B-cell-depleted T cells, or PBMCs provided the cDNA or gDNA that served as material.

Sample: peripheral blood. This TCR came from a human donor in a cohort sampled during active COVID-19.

CDR3 nucleotides: TGCAGCGTTGAAGAGGGGACAGGGGGCAATCAGCCCCAGCATTTT. Translated: CSVEEGTGGNQPQHF. The chain carries TRBV29-1 and TRBJ1-5; 10 bases map to TRBD1. Trimming removed 0 bases from V and 2 bases from J; junction bases left unmatched: 1. This CDR3 spans 15 amino acids. Germline assignment: CDR1 SQVTM and CDR2 ANQGSEA.